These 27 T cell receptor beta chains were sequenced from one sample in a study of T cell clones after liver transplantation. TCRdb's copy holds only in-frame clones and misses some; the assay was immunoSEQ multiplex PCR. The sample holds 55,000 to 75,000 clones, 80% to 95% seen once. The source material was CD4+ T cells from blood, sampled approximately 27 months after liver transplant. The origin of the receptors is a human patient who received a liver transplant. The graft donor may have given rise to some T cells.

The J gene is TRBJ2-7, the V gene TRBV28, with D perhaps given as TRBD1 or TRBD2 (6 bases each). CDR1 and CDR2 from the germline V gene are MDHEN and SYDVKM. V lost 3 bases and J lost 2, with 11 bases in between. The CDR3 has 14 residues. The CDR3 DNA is TGTGCCAGCAGTTTGCGGAGGGGGACCTACGAGCAGTACTTC. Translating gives CASSLRRGTYEQYF.

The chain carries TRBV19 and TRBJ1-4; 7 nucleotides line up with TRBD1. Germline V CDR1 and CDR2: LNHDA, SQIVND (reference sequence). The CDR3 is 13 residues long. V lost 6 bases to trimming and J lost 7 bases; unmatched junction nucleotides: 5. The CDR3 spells CASSTTGFEKLFF. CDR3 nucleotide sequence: TGTGCCAGTAGCACGACAGGGTTTGAAAAACTGTTTTTT. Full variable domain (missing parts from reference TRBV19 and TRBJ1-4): DGGITQSPKYLFRKEGQNVTLSCEQNLNHDAMYWYRQDPGQGLRLIYYSQIVNDFQKGDIAEGYSVSREKKESFPLTVTSAQKNPTAFYLCASSTTGFEKLFFGSGTQLSVL.

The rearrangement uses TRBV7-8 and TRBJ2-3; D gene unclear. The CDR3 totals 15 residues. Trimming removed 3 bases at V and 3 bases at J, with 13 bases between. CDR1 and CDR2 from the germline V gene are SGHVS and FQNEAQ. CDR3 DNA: TGTGCCAGCAGCTTCGACACGTTCGGGACAGATACGCAGTATTTT. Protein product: CASSFDTFGTDTQYF.

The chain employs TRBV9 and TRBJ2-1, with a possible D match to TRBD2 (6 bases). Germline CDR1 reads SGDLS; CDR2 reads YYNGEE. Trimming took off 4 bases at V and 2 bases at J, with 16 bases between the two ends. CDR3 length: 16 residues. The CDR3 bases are TGTGCCAGCAGCCCGCAGTCTAGCGTTACCTACAATGAGCAGTTCTTC. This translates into CASSPQSSVTYNEQFF.

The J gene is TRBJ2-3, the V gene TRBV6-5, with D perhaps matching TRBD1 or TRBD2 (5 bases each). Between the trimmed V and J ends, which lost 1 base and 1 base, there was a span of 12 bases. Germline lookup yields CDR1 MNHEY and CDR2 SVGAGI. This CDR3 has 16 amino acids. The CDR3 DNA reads TGTGCCAGCAGTTACTTGGGACCGGGGCGCACAGATACGCAGTATTTT. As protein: CASSYLGPGRTDTQYF.

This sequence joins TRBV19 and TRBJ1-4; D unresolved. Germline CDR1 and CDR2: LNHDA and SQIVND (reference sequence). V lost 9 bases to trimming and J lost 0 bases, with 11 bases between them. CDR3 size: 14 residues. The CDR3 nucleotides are TGTGCCAGGCGTGGTTGGGCAACTAATGAAAAACTGTTTTTT. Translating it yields CARRGWATNEKLFF.

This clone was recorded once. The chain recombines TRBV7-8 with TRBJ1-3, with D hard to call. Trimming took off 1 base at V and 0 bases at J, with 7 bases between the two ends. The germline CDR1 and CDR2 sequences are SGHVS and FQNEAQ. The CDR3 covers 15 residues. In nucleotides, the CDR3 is TGTGCCAGCAGCTTAGTTTTTGGCTCTGGAAACACCATATATTTT. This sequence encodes CASSLVFGSGNTIYF.

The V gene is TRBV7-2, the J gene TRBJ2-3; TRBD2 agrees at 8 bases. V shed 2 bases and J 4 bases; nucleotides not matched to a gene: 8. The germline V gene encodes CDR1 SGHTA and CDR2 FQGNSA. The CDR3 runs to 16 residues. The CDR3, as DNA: TGTGCCAGCAGCTTACAAGCGGGAGAAGGGGCAGATACGCAGTATTTT. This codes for CASSLQAGEGADTQYF. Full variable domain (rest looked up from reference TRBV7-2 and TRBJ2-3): GAGVSQSPSNKVTEKGKDVELRCDPISGHTALYWYRQSLGQGLEFLIYFQGNSAPDKSGLPSDRFSAERTGGSVSTLTIQRTQQEDSAVYLCASSLQAGEGADTQYFGPGTRLTVL.

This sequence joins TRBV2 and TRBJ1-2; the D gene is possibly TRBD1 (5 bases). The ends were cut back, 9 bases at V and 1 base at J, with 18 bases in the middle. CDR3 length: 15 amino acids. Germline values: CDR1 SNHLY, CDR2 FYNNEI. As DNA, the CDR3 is TGTGCCAGTCGACAGCGCCCATTAAGTAACTATGGCTACACCTTC. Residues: CASRQRPLSNYGYTF.

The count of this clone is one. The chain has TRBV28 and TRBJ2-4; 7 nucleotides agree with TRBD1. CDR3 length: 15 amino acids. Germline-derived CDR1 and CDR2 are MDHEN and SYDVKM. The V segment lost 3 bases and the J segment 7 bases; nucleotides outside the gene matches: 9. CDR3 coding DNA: TGTGCCAGCAGTTTGTCGGGACAGCTGGGGAACATTCAGTACTTC. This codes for CASSLSGQLGNIQYF.

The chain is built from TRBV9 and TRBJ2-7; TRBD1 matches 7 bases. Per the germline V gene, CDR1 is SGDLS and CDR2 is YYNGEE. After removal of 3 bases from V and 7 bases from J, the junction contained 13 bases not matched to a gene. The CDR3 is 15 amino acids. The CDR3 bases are TGTGCCAGCAGCGCCTCCGGACAGGCCCTTGGAGAGCAGTACTTC. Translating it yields CASSASGQALGEQYF.

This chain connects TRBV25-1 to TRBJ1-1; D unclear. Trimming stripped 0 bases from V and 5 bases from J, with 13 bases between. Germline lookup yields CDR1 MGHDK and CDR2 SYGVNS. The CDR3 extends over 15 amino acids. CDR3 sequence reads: CASSEYSDIWTEAFF. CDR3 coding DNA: TGTGCCAGCAGTGAATATAGTGACATCTGGACTGAAGCTTTCTTT. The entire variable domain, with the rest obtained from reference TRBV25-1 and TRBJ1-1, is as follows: EADIYQTPRYLVIGTGKKITLECSQTMGHDKMYWYQQDPGMELHLIHYSYGVNSTEKGDLSSESTVSRIRTEHFPLTLESARPSHTSQYLCASSEYSDIWTEAFFGQGTRLTVV.

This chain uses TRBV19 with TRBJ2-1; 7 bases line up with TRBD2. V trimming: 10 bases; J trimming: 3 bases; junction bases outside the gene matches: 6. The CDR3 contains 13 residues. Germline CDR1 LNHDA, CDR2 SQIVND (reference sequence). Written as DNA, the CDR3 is TGTGCCACGAGTGGACTAGGCTACAATGAGCAGTTCTTC. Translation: CATSGLGYNEQFF.

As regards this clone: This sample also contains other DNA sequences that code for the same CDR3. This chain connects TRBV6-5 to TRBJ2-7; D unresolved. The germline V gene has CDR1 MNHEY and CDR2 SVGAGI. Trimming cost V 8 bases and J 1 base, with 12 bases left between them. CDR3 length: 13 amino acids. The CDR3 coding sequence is TGTGCCAGCCTCCGCCTGGGATCCTACGAGCAGTACTTC. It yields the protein CASLRLGSYEQYF.

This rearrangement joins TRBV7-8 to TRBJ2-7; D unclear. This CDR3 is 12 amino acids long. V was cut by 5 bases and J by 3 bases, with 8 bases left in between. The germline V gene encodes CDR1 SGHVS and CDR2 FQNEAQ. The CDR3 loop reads CASSRSGYEQYF. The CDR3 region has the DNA TGTGCCAGCAGCCGTTCAGGCTACGAGCAGTACTTC.

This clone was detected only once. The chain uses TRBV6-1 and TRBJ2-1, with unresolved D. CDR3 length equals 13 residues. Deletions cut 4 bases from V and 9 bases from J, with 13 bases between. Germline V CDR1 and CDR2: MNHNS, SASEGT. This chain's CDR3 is CASSVSSLIEQFF. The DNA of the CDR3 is TGTGCCAGCAGTGTTTCGTCGCTTATTGAGCAGTTCTTC.

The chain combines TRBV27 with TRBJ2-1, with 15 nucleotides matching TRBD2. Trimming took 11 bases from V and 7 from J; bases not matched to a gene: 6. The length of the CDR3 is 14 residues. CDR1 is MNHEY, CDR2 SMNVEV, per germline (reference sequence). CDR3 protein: CAAWTSGRANEQFF. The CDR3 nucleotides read TGTGCCGCCTGGACTAGCGGGAGGGCAAATGAGCAGTTCTTC.

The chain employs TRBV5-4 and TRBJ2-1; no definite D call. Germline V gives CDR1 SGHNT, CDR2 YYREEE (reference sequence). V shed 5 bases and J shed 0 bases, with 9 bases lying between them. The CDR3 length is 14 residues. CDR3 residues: CASRGVSSYNEQFF. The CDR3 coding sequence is TGTGCCAGCAGAGGCGTGAGCTCCTACAATGAGCAGTTCTTC.

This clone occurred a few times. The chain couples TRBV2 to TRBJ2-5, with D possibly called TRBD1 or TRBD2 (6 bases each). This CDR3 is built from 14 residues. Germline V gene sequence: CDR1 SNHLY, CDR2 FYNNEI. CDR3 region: CAGRGQFYQETQYF. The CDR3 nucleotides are TGTGCAGGCCGGGGGCAGTTCTACCAAGAGACCCAGTACTTC.

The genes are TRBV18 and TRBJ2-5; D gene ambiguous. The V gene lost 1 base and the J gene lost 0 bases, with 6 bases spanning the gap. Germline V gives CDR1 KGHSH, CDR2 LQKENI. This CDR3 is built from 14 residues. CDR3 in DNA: TGTGCCAGCTCACCACTGTTGGACCAAGAGACCCAGTACTTC. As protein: CASSPLLDQETQYF.

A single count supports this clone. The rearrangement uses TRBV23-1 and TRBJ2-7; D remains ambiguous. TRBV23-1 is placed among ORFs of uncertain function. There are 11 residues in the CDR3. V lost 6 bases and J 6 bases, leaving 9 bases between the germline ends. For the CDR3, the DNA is TGCGCCAGCAGCCCCCTTTTCGAGCAGTACTTC. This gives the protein CASSPLFEQYF.

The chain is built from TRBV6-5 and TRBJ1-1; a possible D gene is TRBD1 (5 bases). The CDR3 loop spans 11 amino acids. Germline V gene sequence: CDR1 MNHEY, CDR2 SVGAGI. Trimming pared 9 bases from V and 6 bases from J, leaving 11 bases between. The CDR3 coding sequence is TGTGCCAGTACAAGGGGCGCTGAAGCTTTCTTT. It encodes CASTRGAEAFF.

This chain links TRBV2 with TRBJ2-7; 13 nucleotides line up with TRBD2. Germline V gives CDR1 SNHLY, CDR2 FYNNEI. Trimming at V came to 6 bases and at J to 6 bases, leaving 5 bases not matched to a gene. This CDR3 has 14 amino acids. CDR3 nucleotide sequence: TGTGCCAGCAGGCCCGGGACTAGCGGGACCGAGCAGTACTTC. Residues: CASRPGTSGTEQYF.

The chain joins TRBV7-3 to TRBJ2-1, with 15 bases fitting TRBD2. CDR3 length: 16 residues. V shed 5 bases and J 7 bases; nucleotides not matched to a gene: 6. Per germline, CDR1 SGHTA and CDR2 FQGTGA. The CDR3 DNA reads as TGTGCCAGCAGCACGGGACTAGCGGGAGGACGGAATGAGCAGTTCTTC. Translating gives CASSTGLAGGRNEQFF.

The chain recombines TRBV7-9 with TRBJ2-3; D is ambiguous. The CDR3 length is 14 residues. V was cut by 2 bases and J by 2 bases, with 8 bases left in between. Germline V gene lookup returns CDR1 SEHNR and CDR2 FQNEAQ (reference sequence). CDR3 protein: CASSLLGYTDTQYF. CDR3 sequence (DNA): TGTGCCAGCAGCTTACTGGGCTACACAGATACGCAGTATTTT.

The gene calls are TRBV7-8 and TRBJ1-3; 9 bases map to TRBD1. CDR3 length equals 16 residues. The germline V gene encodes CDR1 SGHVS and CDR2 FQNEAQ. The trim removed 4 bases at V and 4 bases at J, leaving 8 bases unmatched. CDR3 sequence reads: CASSSGDRVTGNTIYF. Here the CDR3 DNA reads TGTGCCAGCAGCTCGGGGGACAGGGTAACAGGAAACACCATATATTTT.

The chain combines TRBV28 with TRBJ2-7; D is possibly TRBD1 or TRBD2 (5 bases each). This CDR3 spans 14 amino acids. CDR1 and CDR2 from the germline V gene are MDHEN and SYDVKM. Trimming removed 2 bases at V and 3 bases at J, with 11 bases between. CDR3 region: CASSLGGAGYEQYF. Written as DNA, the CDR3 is TGTGCCAGCAGTTTAGGGGGAGCAGGCTACGAGCAGTACTTC.